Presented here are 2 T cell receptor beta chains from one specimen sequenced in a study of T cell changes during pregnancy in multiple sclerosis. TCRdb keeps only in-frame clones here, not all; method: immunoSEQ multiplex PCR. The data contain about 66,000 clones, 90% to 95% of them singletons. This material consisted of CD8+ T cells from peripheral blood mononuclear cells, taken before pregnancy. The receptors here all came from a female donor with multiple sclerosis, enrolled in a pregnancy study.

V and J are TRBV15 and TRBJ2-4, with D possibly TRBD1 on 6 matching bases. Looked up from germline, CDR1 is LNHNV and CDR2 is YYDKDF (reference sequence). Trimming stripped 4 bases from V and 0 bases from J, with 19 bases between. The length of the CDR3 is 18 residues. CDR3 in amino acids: CATSKNIGQTLAKNIQYF. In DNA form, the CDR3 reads TGTGCCACCAGCAAAAACATAGGACAGACACTAGCCAAAAACATTCAGTACTTC.

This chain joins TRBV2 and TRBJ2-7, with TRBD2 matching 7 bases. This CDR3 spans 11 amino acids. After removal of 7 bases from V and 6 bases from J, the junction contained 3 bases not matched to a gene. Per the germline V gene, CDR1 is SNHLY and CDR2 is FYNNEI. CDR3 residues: CASMRETEQYF. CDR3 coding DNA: TGTGCCAGCATGCGGGAGACCGAGCAGTACTTC.